Below, 30 T cell receptor beta chains from the same sample are listed, as sequenced in a study of T-cell memory formation after mild COVID-19. TCRdb re-called the 5' RACE reads with MiXCR, one entry per CDR3 protein. The table lists 560,000 or so distinct CDR3 sequences, 17% of them singletons, with roughly 7.7% in the top ten. The source material was PBMCs or a T cell subset sorted from them (not recorded which). The receptors were sampled from an adult woman who had mild COVID-19 (a few samples of this study predate the infection). Cell type and time point are not known.

This chain connects TRBV30 to TRBJ2-2; no firm D call. This CDR3 region has 14 residues. CDR1 is GTSNPN and CDR2 is SVGIG in the germline V gene (reference sequence). V gave up 5 bases and J gave up 4 bases, with 14 bases separating them. Written as DNA, the CDR3 is TGTGCCTGGGGCCCGGATTTTTCCACCGGGGAGCTGTTTTTT. Protein sequence: CAWGPDFSTGELFF.

The V and J genes are TRBV7-2 and TRBJ2-5, with 9 nucleotides matching TRBD2. Germline V gives CDR1 SGHTA, CDR2 FQGNSA. Germline trimming cut 5 bases from V and 5 bases from J; bases unmatched to any gene: 6. CDR3 size: 14 residues. The CDR3 nucleotides are TGTGCCAGCAGCCATAGCGGGAGCCGGGAGACCCAGTACTTC. It is translated as CASSHSGSRETQYF.

The chain has TRBV9 and TRBJ2-5; possible D gene TRBD2, 5 bases. The CDR3 extends over 17 amino acids. Trimming removed 0 bases at V and 1 base at J, with 16 bases between. The germline CDR1 and CDR2 sequences are SGDLS and YYNGEE. The CDR3 loop is CASSVGVQRLTQETQYF. CDR3 DNA: TGTGCCAGCAGCGTAGGAGTCCAGCGGCTTACCCAAGAGACCCAGTACTTC. The full variable domain, its missing parts supplied by reference TRBV9 and TRBJ2-5, is DSGVTQTPKHLITATGQRVTLRCSPRSGDLSVYWYQQSLDQGLQFLIQYYNGEERAKGNILERFSAQQFPDLHSELNLSSLELGDSALYFCASSVGVQRLTQETQYFGPGTRLLVL.

This chain uses TRBV5-1 with TRBJ2-5, with 7 bases lining up with TRBD1. Looked up from germline, CDR1 is SGHRS and CDR2 is YFSETQ. The CDR3 loop spans 15 amino acids. Trimming cost V 5 bases and J 1 base; bases outside gene matches: 8. Here the CDR3 reads CASSYAWTGQETQYF. The CDR3 DNA sequence: TGCGCCAGCAGTTATGCCTGGACAGGCCAAGAGACCCAGTACTTC. The whole variable domain, filled in from reference TRBV5-1 and TRBJ2-5, reads KAGVTQTPRYLIKTRGQQVTLSCSPISGHRSVSWYQQTPGQGLQFLFEYFSETQRNKGNFPGRFSGRQFSNSRSEMNVSTLELGDSALYLCASSYAWTGQETQYFGPGTRLLVL.

The V gene is TRBV24-1, the J gene TRBJ2-3; 7 nucleotides line up with TRBD2. This CDR3 is built from 13 residues. The V gene's germline CDR1 is KGHDR and CDR2 SFDVKD. V shed 8 bases and J 0 bases; nucleotides not matched to a gene: 1. The CDR3 region is CATTGGSTDTQYF. DNA for the CDR3: TGTGCCACCACGGGAGGAAGCACAGATACGCAGTATTTT.

The V gene is TRBV12-3 or TRBV12-4, the J gene TRBJ2-1; 8 nucleotides agree with TRBD1. The CDR3 covers 15 residues. J was trimmed by 10 bases and V by 6 bases; bases with no gene match: 14. Here the CDR3 DNA reads TGTGCCAGCAGCTACTCTGGACAGGGTCCCCCCGAGCAGTTCTTC. Translation: CASSYSGQGPPEQFF.

There are a few counts of this clonotype. This chain joins TRBV19 and TRBJ1-5; 10 bases map to TRBD1. Germline trimming cut 8 bases from V and 6 bases from J; bases unmatched to any gene: 10. From germline, CDR1 is LNHDA and CDR2 SQIVND (reference sequence). The length of the CDR3 is 15 residues. In nucleotides, the CDR3 is TGTGCCAGTTTACCTAGACAGGGGGCCGTTCAGCCCCAGCATTTT. Encoded protein: CASLPRQGAVQPQHF.

This clonotype was counted ten times or more. This chain joins TRBV12-3 or TRBV12-4 and TRBJ2-1; 10 bases match TRBD1. V lost 6 bases and J lost 3; bases outside the gene matches: 5. The CDR3 sequence is 15 residues long. The CDR3 protein is CASRPGQGYYNEQFF. The CDR3 DNA sequence: TGTGCCAGCAGGCCGGGACAGGGGTACTACAATGAGCAGTTCTTC.

The V call is TRBV6-5, the J call TRBJ2-3; 10 bases match TRBD1. The ends lost 6 bases at V and 1 base at J; junction bases unmatched: 13. This CDR3 contains 18 residues. CDR1 and CDR2 from the germline V gene are MNHEY and SVGAGI. CDR3 sequence reads: CASSPPLGQGMRTDTQYF. DNA of the CDR3: TGTGCCAGCAGCCCACCTCTGGGACAGGGGATGCGCACAGATACGCAGTATTTT.

A few counts support this clonotype. The J gene is TRBJ2-7, the V gene TRBV7-9; the D is unclear. The CDR3 consists of 15 residues. Deletions cut 5 bases from V and 0 bases from J, with 14 bases between. Germline assignment: CDR1 SEHNR and CDR2 FQNEAQ (reference sequence). CDR3 amino acids: CASSPQSRASYEQYF. In nucleotides, the CDR3 is TGTGCCAGCAGCCCCCAGTCCCGGGCCTCCTACGAGCAGTACTTC.

This chain connects TRBV7-2 to TRBJ1-1; 7 positions match TRBD1. With 4 bases clipped from V and 3 bases from J, the junction kept 8 bases outside the gene matches. Germline values: CDR1 SGHTA, CDR2 FQGNSA. The CDR3 spans 15 residues. CDR3 sequence: CASSYPRGKDTEAFF. In nucleotides, the CDR3 is TGTGCCAGCAGCTACCCCAGGGGGAAGGACACTGAAGCTTTCTTT.

This clonotype was seen a few times. This chain joins TRBV5-6 and TRBJ2-1; 9 positions agree with TRBD2. V lost 4 bases to trimming and J lost 7 bases; unmatched junction nucleotides: 12. The germline V gene encodes CDR1 SGHDT and CDR2 YYEEEE. The CDR3 totals 16 residues. The DNA for the CDR3 is TGTGCCAGCAGCCGTCTCGGGCTAGCGGGAAAGAATGAGCAGTTCTTC. It is translated as CASSRLGLAGKNEQFF.

A few counts support this clonotype. The rearrangement links TRBV27 to TRBJ1-1; 9 nucleotides line up with TRBD1. Trimming removed 0 bases from V and 1 base from J; junction bases left unmatched: 3. The V gene's germline CDR1 is MNHEY and CDR2 SMNVEV (reference sequence). The CDR3 extends over 16 amino acids. CDR3: CASSLSLGQGNTEAFF. The CDR3 DNA is TGTGCCAGCAGTTTATCGTTGGGACAGGGGAACACTGAAGCTTTCTTT.

This clonotype was recorded a few times. This sequence joins TRBV5-1 and TRBJ2-7, with no clear D. The V gene lost 1 base and the J gene lost 2 bases, with 10 bases spanning the gap. CDR1 is SGHRS and CDR2 is YFSETQ in the germline V gene. There are 14 residues in the CDR3. The CDR3 spells CASSLYDETYEQYF. CDR3 coding DNA: TGCGCCAGCAGCTTGTACGACGAAACCTACGAGCAGTACTTC.

The rearrangement links TRBV4-1 to TRBJ2-5; perhaps TRBD2 as D (7 bases). Trimming removed 8 bases from V and 2 bases from J, with 18 bases in between. The CDR3 loop spans 15 amino acids. The germline V gene encodes CDR1 MGHRA and CDR2 YSYEKL. The CDR3 DNA reads TGCGCCAGCGAGGGGGGTGGGGGAGGGCAAGAGACCCAGTACTTC. Its translation is CASEGGGGGQETQYF.

This clonotype was picked up many times. The chain uses TRBV3-1 and TRBJ2-7, with 10 bases aligning to TRBD2. With 4 bases clipped from V and 3 bases from J, the junction kept 0 bases outside the gene matches. The germline gives CDR1 LGHDT, CDR2 YNNKEL (reference sequence). This CDR3 is 13 amino acids long. The CDR3 reads CASSRTSGYEQYF. The CDR3 DNA follows: TGTGCCAGCAGCCGGACTAGCGGCTACGAGCAGTACTTC.

In the case of this clonotype: A read error may produce the germline difference seen at one junction end. V gene TRBV27 combines with J gene TRBJ2-7; D not certain. The CDR3 covers 14 residues. Looked up from germline, CDR1 is MNHEY and CDR2 is SMNVEV (reference sequence). CDR3 nucleotide sequence: TGTACCAGCAGTTTATTTGGGTCTGGGTACGAGCAGTACTTC. This encodes CTSSLFGSGYEQYF.

CDR3 nucleotide sequence: TGTGCCAGCCAGACCGTTGGGACTGAAGCTTTCTTT. Protein sequence: CASQTVGTEAFF. V is TRBV3-1 and J is TRBJ1-1; no clear D gene. Trimming removed 8 bases at V and 5 bases at J, with 12 bases between. CDR3 size: 12 residues. From germline, CDR1 is LGHDT and CDR2 YNNKEL (reference sequence).

As concerns this clonotype: No conserved phenylalanine or tryptophan ends this CDR3, so it is likely a read error. The DNA is omitted, as the CDR3 cannot be located on it reliably, and the CDR3 follows TCRdb's listing. The chain carries TRBV20-1 and TRBJ1-2; the table gives TRBD1 as D, unverified against the DNA. The germline V gene has CDR1 DFQATT and CDR2 SNEGSKA (reference sequence). Including both end residues, the CDR3 is 13 amino acids long. The chain's CDR3 is CSAPSASDSGYYV.

This clonotype appeared a few times. J is TRBJ2-6 and V is TRBV3-1; D remains unclear. The length of the CDR3 is 13 residues. Germline CDR1 and CDR2: LGHDT and YNNKEL (reference sequence). Trimming left V 6 bases short and J 4 bases short, with 7 bases between. In DNA form, the CDR3 reads TGTGCCAGCAGTCCTAACGGGGCCAACGTCCTGACTTTC. Translated, it gives CASSPNGANVLTF.

The rearrangement joins TRBV3-1 to TRBJ2-5; 8 positions agree with TRBD2. The CDR3 extends over 17 amino acids. Losses at the gene ends were 0 bases for V and 1 base for J; bases not matched to a gene: 7. Germline V CDR1 and CDR2: LGHDT, YNNKEL (reference sequence). CDR3 sequence: CASSQDRRGGIQETQYF. CDR3 in DNA: TGTGCCAGCAGCCAAGATCGCCGGGGGGGCATCCAAGAGACCCAGTACTTC.

This clonotype has only a few counts. This chain uses TRBV4-2 with TRBJ1-2; a possible D gene is TRBD1 (5 bases). The CDR3 contains 14 residues. Germline V gene lookup returns CDR1 LGHNA and CDR2 YNFKEQ. Trimming pared 7 bases from V and 4 bases from J, leaving 16 bases between. This chain's CDR3 is CASTGTPDPYGYTF. Written as DNA, the CDR3 is TGTGCCAGCACCGGGACGCCCGACCCCTATGGCTACACCTTC.

This clonotype was seen a single time. As DNA, the CDR3 is TGCAGTGCTAGCGCAACTAGCGGGGGCTACAATGAGCAGTTCTTC. Translated, it gives CSASATSGGYNEQFF. The chain combines TRBV20-1 with TRBJ2-1; 11 positions agree with TRBD2. Germline loops: CDR1 DFQATT, CDR2 SNEGSKA (reference sequence). J was trimmed by 3 bases and V by 3 bases; bases with no gene match: 4. The CDR3 totals 15 residues.

This clonotype came up many times. The J gene is TRBJ2-7, the V gene TRBV2; D uncertain. V lost 4 bases, J lost 5 bases, and 18 bases lay in between. The CDR3 length is 15 residues. Germline V lookup: CDR1 SNHLY, CDR2 FYNNEI. The DNA for the CDR3 is TGTGCCAGCAGTGGTAGTCGTGCAGGTGCGCACGAGCAGTACTTC. Translated: CASSGSRAGAHEQYF.

The chain uses TRBV11-3 and TRBJ2-6; 9 bases line up with TRBD1. Germline V CDR1 and CDR2: SGHNT, YENEEA. The CDR3 sequence is 17 residues long. The ends lost 5 bases at V and 5 bases at J; junction bases unmatched: 10. The chain's CDR3 is CASSPSGTGYRANVLTF. CDR3 nucleotides: TGTGCCAGCAGCCCATCCGGGACAGGGTACCGGGCCAACGTCCTGACTTTC.

This clonotype was observed a handful of times. This rearrangement joins TRBV29-1 to TRBJ1-1; D gene unclear. This CDR3 comprises 13 residues. Trimming shortened V by 8 bases and J by 3 bases, and 16 bases separated the two germline ends. Germline lookup yields CDR1 SQVTM and CDR2 ANQGSEA. DNA for the CDR3: TGCAGCTCAGAAGGCCCCGTTTACACTGAAGCTTTCTTT. Translated, it gives CSSEGPVYTEAFF.

The gene calls are TRBV24-1 and TRBJ2-1; 8 nucleotides agree with TRBD2. The CDR3 contains 15 residues. The ends lost 1 base at V and 8 bases at J; junction bases unmatched: 6. The germline V gene has CDR1 KGHDR and CDR2 SFDVKD. The CDR3 region has the DNA TGTGCCACCAGTGATTTTTCGGGGGGGACGGATGAGCAGTTCTTC. It translates to CATSDFSGGTDEQFF.

This clonotype was observed a handful of times. The rearrangement uses TRBV4-2 and TRBJ2-5; 9 nucleotides align to TRBD2. This CDR3 is built from 16 residues. The germline V gene encodes CDR1 LGHNA and CDR2 YNFKEQ. V trimming: 0 bases; J trimming: 4 bases; junction bases outside the gene matches: 6. The CDR3 DNA follows: TGTGCCAGCAGCCAAGATTTTGCTAGCGGGATAGAGACCCAGTACTTC. Translation: CASSQDFASGIETQYF.

This clonotype has more than one count but fewer than ten. V usage is TRBV24-1 and J usage is TRBJ1-1, with D hard to call. Germline loops: CDR1 KGHDR, CDR2 SFDVKD. The CDR3 extends over 13 amino acids. V lost 6 bases to trimming and J lost 5 bases, with 12 bases between them. CDR3 region: CATSPDVGTEAFF. In DNA form, the CDR3 reads TGTGCCACCAGTCCAGATGTGGGGACTGAAGCTTTCTTT.

The V call is TRBV29-1, the J call TRBJ2-7, with a weak D call TRBD1 (6 bases). The CDR3 loop spans 13 amino acids. V was clipped by 6 bases and J by 5 bases, with 17 bases between them. Germline CDR1 and CDR2: SQVTM and ANQGSEA. As DNA, the CDR3 is TGCAGCGTCCGGATTCAGGGGAGCCACGAGCAGTACTTC. Translation: CSVRIQGSHEQYF.